Listed here are 30 T cell receptor beta chains from one sample, sequenced in a study of blood T cells in healthy people across ages. With a J-beta primer mix and a sample-barcoded 5' primer, a second PCR ran about 7 to 12 cycles. In TCRdb, the 5' RACE reads were re-called with MiXCR into one record per CDR3 protein. Here the sample spans about 620,000 distinct CDR3 sequences, 40% to 65% being singletons. Specimen: blood. Receptor source: a woman aged 80 or over in good health.

This rearrangement joins TRBV28 to TRBJ1-1; 7 nucleotides line up with TRBD1. The CDR3 totals 13 residues. Trimming took 6 bases from V and 7 from J; bases not matched to a gene: 8. Germline assignment: CDR1 MDHEN and CDR2 SYDVKM. The DNA for the CDR3 is TGTGCCAGCAGCCGTGGCAGGGACAGTGAAGCTTTCTTT. Translating gives CASSRGRDSEAFF.

The rearrangement uses TRBV5-1 and TRBJ2-5; possibly TRBD1 or TRBD2 for D (6 bases each). Trimming removed 1 base at V and 7 bases at J, with 17 bases between. There are 15 residues in the CDR3. The V gene's germline CDR1 is SGHRS and CDR2 YFSETQ. This chain's CDR3 is CASSLSGAPIATQYF. The CDR3 DNA reads as TGCGCCAGCAGCTTGTCGGGGGCACCTATCGCGACCCAGTACTTC.

This rearrangement joins TRBV12-3 or TRBV12-4 to TRBJ2-1; D might be TRBD2 (5 bases). The CDR3 totals 17 residues. Trimming pared 5 bases from V and 8 bases from J, leaving 25 bases between. The CDR3, as DNA: TGTGCCAGCAGTCCTTCGGTAGGGCTAGCAGCGGTCTATGAGCAGTTCTTC. It translates to CASSPSVGLAAVYEQFF.

This clonotype was recorded many times. The chain joins TRBV12-3 or TRBV12-4 to TRBJ1-2; D possibly corresponds to TRBD1 (6 bases). The CDR3 loop spans 13 amino acids. V was cut by 7 bases and J by 4 bases, with 13 bases left in between. CDR3 sequence (DNA): TGTGCCAGCAACATACAGGGTCTCTATGGCTACACCTTC. Encoded protein: CASNIQGLYGYTF.

This clonotype came up many times. V usage is TRBV7-9 and J usage is TRBJ1-2; D not resolved. The CDR3 runs to 12 residues. V gave up 1 base and J gave up 6 bases, with 6 bases separating them. The germline V gene encodes CDR1 SEHNR and CDR2 FQNEAQ (reference sequence). The CDR3 nucleotides are TGTGCCAGCAGCTTAGGTCCAGATGGCTACACCTTC. Amino acids: CASSLGPDGYTF. Drawing the rest from reference TRBV7-9 and TRBJ1-2, the complete variable domain is DTGVSQNPRHKITKRGQNVTFRCDPISEHNRLYWYRQTLGQGPEFLTYFQNEAQLEKSRLLSDRFSAERPKGSFSTLEIQRTEQGDSAMYLCASSLGPDGYTFGSGTRLTVV.

The J gene is TRBJ2-3, the V gene TRBV7-8, with a weak D call TRBD1 (6 bases). The CDR3 is 14 amino acids. The germline gives CDR1 SGHVS, CDR2 FQNEAQ. V was pared by 3 bases and J by 8 bases, with 15 bases between. In DNA form, the CDR3 reads TGTGCCAGCAGCTTGACAGGAGATAAACGTACGCAGTATTTT. It yields the protein CASSLTGDKRTQYF.

The CDR3 DNA sequence: TGCGCCAGCAGCCAAGAGCGGACAGGGAGGAATTCACCCCTCCACTTT. Translated: CASSQERTGRNSPLHF. J is TRBJ1-6 and V is TRBV4-3; 8 nucleotides align to TRBD1. The CDR3 runs 16 residues. The junction had 5 bases not matched to a gene; V was cut back by 0 bases and J by 7 bases. Per the germline V gene, CDR1 is LGHNA and CDR2 is YSLEER.

This clonotype has a count of ten or more. V gene TRBV29-1 combines with J gene TRBJ2-3; D is possibly TRBD1 or TRBD2 (5 bases each). The CDR3 sequence is 14 residues long. Trimming cost V 4 bases and J 2 bases, with 13 bases left between them. Germline lookup yields CDR1 SQVTM and CDR2 ANQGSEA. In nucleotides, the CDR3 is TGCAGCGTTGGGCCTGGGACGGTCACAGATACGCAGTATTTT. Its translation is CSVGPGTVTDTQYF.

This clonotype has just a few counts. The chain uses TRBV29-1 and TRBJ2-5; the D is unclear. CDR3 size: 14 residues. The germline V gene has CDR1 SQVTM and CDR2 ANQGSEA. The ends were cut back, 4 bases at V and 0 bases at J, with 12 bases in the middle. The CDR3, as DNA: TGCAGCGTTGGGGCCGCTAAGTACCAAGAGACCCAGTACTTC. Residues: CSVGAAKYQETQYF.

The chain has TRBV7-2 and TRBJ2-2; D unresolved. Deletions cut 3 bases from V and 1 base from J, with 12 bases between. The CDR3 totals 16 residues. The germline gives CDR1 SGHTA, CDR2 FQGNSA. For the CDR3, the DNA is TGTGCCAGCAGCTTGAGGCGGCCTAGGAACACCGGGGAGCTGTTTTTT. Its translation is CASSLRRPRNTGELFF.

At least ten counts were recorded for this clonotype. The V gene is TRBV29-1, the J gene TRBJ2-1, with a weak D call TRBD2 (5 bases). Trimming shortened V by 6 bases and J by 4 bases, and 19 bases separated the two germline ends. The V gene's germline CDR1 is SQVTM and CDR2 ANQGSEA. This CDR3 has 15 amino acids. The CDR3 sequence is CSVGGRENTYNEQFF. CDR3 bases: TGCAGCGTAGGTGGGAGAGAAAATACGTACAATGAGCAGTTCTTC.

This clonotype was counted only a few times. The gene calls are TRBV7-9 and TRBJ2-1; TRBD2 is a possible D gene (6 bases). Trimming pared 5 bases from V and 0 bases from J, leaving 26 bases between. Germline V gene data show CDR1 as SEHNR and CDR2 as FQNEAQ (reference sequence). This CDR3 region has 20 residues. The CDR3 reads CASSGPVGGLFPRSYNEQFF. CDR3 nucleotide sequence: TGTGCCAGCAGCGGCCCGGTGGGAGGCCTGTTCCCACGCTCCTACAATGAGCAGTTCTTC. Drawing the rest from reference TRBV7-9 and TRBJ2-1, the complete variable domain is DTGVSQNPRHKITKRGQNVTFRCDPISEHNRLYWYRQTLGQGPEFLTYFQNEAQLEKSRLLSDRFSAERPKGSFSTLEIQRTEQGDSAMYLCASSGPVGGLFPRSYNEQFFGPGTRLTVL.

A few counts support this clonotype. The chain carries TRBV12-3 or TRBV12-4 and TRBJ2-3; D ambiguous. This CDR3 region has 10 residues. Trimming took 2 bases from V and 7 from J, leaving 1 base between them. The CDR3 DNA reads as TGTGCCAGCAGTTTAAATACGCAGTATTTT. This gives the protein CASSLNTQYF.

The chain couples TRBV7-8 to TRBJ1-2; 9 positions agree with TRBD1. The CDR3 runs 15 residues. Germline loops: CDR1 SGHVS, CDR2 FQNEAQ. The J segment lost 4 bases and the V segment lost 3 bases, leaving 6 bases of the junction unmatched. The CDR3 protein is CASSLVQGALYGYTF. DNA for the CDR3: TGTGCCAGCAGCTTGGTACAGGGGGCCCTCTATGGCTACACCTTC.

The chain recombines TRBV7-6 with TRBJ2-3; D gene uncertain. The V gene's germline CDR1 is SGHVS and CDR2 FNYEAQ. V lost 3 bases, J lost 6 bases, and 13 bases lay in between. The CDR3 covers 14 residues. As DNA, the CDR3 is TGTGCCAGCAGCTTGCCTTTCAAGGGTGATACGCAGTATTTT. Its protein is CASSLPFKGDTQYF.

The chain carries TRBV20-1 and TRBJ1-2, with a weak D call TRBD1 (6 bases). This CDR3 comprises 13 residues. CDR1 and CDR2 (germline): DFQATT, SNEGSKA (reference sequence). The V end lost 3 bases, the J end lost 6 bases, and 14 bases lay between the germline ends. The CDR3 protein is CSASWRGRDGYTF. CDR3 nucleotide sequence: TGCAGTGCTAGTTGGAGGGGGAGGGATGGCTACACCTTC.

In its sample, this clonotype was seen a few times. The J gene is TRBJ2-1, the V gene TRBV7-9; 10 positions agree with TRBD2. With 3 bases clipped from V and 10 bases from J, the junction kept 12 bases outside the gene matches. The CDR3 spans 16 residues. Germline V gene lookup returns CDR1 SEHNR and CDR2 FQNEAQ (reference sequence). The DNA of the CDR3 is TGTGCCAGCAGCTTTCAAGGTCTAGCGGGAGTTCGGGAGCAGTTCTTC. Its translation: CASSFQGLAGVREQFF.

This clonotype was found a few times. V and J are TRBV4-2 and TRBJ2-1; D gene uncertain. Germline CDR1 reads LGHNA; CDR2 reads YNFKEQ. The CDR3 totals 16 residues. Between the trimmed V and J ends, which lost 0 bases and 7 bases, there was a span of 16 bases. CDR3 nucleotides: TGTGCCAGCAGCCAAGATGTGACCTACCCGGCTAATGAGCAGTTCTTC. It codes for CASSQDVTYPANEQFF.

The V call is TRBV7-8, the J call TRBJ2-1, with D unresolved. Germline V CDR1 and CDR2: SGHVS, FQNEAQ. The CDR3 is 15 residues long. Trimming cost V 3 bases and J 4 bases, with 13 bases left between them. CDR3 in amino acids: CASSFEIGSYNEQFF. In nucleotides, the CDR3 is TGTGCCAGCAGCTTTGAAATTGGCTCATACAATGAGCAGTTCTTC.

The chain has TRBV12-3 or TRBV12-4 and TRBJ1-2; the D is unclear. Deletions cut 3 bases from V and 6 bases from J, with 11 bases between. CDR3 length equals 13 residues. The CDR3 DNA follows: TGTGCCAGCAGTTTCCCCGCCGGCCATGGCTACACCTTC. Its protein product is CASSFPAGHGYTF.

This clonotype was found many times. This sequence joins TRBV21-1 and TRBJ2-1; the tabulated D call, TRBD1, remains unverified against the DNA. TRBV21-1 is termed a pseudogene. The CDR3 length is 16 residues. Here the CDR3 reads CASGKADEGKDNEQFF. The DNA of the CDR3 is TGTGCCAGCGGCAAAGCGGACGAGGGGAAAGACAATGAGCAGTTCTTC.

This clonotype was counted many times. The genes are TRBV29-1 and TRBJ2-3, with 9 nucleotides matching TRBD2. This CDR3 contains 17 residues. J gave up 4 bases and V 4 bases, and 15 bases lay outside the gene matches. Germline loops: CDR1 SQVTM, CDR2 ANQGSEA. CDR3 nucleotide sequence: TGCAGCGTTGTAGGACTAGCGTCCCCCTCCAGCTCAGATACGCAGTATTTT. It yields the protein CSVVGLASPSSSDTQYF.

This clonotype has a single count. V and J are TRBV7-2 and TRBJ2-5; D remains ambiguous. This CDR3 is built from 14 residues. The V end lost 5 bases, the J end lost 7 bases, and 17 bases lay between the germline ends. Germline CDR1 and CDR2: SGHTA and FQGNSA. The CDR3: CASSTRAAKGTQYF. CDR3 nucleotide sequence: TGTGCCAGCAGCACCCGGGCGGCTAAAGGGACCCAGTACTTC.

This clonotype has only a few counts. Given a much more abundant clone one base away, this may be a read error. The J gene is TRBJ2-7, the V gene TRBV4-1; D is possibly TRBD1 or TRBD2 (5 bases each). The ends were cut back, 4 bases at V and 7 bases at J, with 20 bases in the middle. The CDR3 is 15 residues long. Germline V gives CDR1 MGHRA, CDR2 YSYEKL. The CDR3 DNA follows: TGCGCCAGCAGCCCGAGGGGCAGCCACTACAATGAGCAGTACTTC. It encodes CASSPRGSHYNEQYF.

This clonotype came up many times. The genes are TRBV20-1 and TRBJ1-5; possible D gene TRBD1, 5 bases. Germline loops: CDR1 DFQATT, CDR2 SNEGSKA (reference sequence). This CDR3 has 13 residues. CDR3: CSTGSITRQPQHF. The CDR3 DNA follows: TGCAGCACAGGTTCTATAACCCGACAGCCCCAGCATTTT.

This rearrangement joins TRBV6-5 to TRBJ2-1; TRBD1 matches 9 bases. V lost 6 bases, J lost 6 bases, and 3 bases stayed unmatched. The CDR3 runs 13 residues. Germline values: CDR1 MNHEY, CDR2 SVGAGI. CDR3 residues: CASRKTGGNEQFF. Here the CDR3 DNA reads TGTGCCAGCAGAAAGACAGGGGGCAATGAGCAGTTCTTC.

The chain combines TRBV5-1 with TRBJ2-7; TRBD1 matches at 11 bases. Germline CDR1 SGHRS, CDR2 YFSETQ. V trimming: 5 bases; J trimming: 1 base; junction bases outside the gene matches: 11. The CDR3 consists of 17 residues. CDR3 region: CASSGGQGVFESYEQYF. The CDR3 DNA follows: TGCGCCAGCAGTGGGGGACAGGGGGTTTTCGAATCCTACGAGCAGTACTTC.

This clonotype was detected many times. V usage is TRBV9 and J usage is TRBJ1-5, with a tentative D call TRBD1 (6 bases). The CDR3 runs to 15 residues. CDR1 SGDLS and CDR2 YYNGEE come from the germline V gene. Between the trimmed V and J ends, which lost 0 bases and 3 bases, there was a span of 10 bases. CDR3 coding DNA: TGTGCCAGCAGCGTAGATGGGGGGCTCAATCAGCCCCAGCATTTT. It codes for CASSVDGGLNQPQHF.

The V call is TRBV30, the J call TRBJ2-1, with D possibly called TRBD1 or TRBD2 (5 bases each). The CDR3 extends over 11 amino acids. Germline CDR1 GTSNPN, CDR2 SVGIG (reference sequence). The V gene lost 3 bases and the J gene lost 10 bases, with 10 bases spanning the gap. This CDR3 is CAWRGAGEQFF. The CDR3 DNA is TGTGCCTGGAGAGGGGCGGGCGAGCAGTTCTTC.

This chain joins TRBV2 and TRBJ1-5, with a possible D match to TRBD1 (6 bases). The CDR3 runs to 15 residues. Trimming took 7 bases from V and 5 from J, leaving 18 bases between them. CDR1 and CDR2 (germline): SNHLY, FYNNEI. DNA for the CDR3: TGTGCCAGCACTCCCGGGACAACAGTTTATCAGCCCCAGCATTTT. This gives the protein CASTPGTTVYQPQHF.